This T cell receptor beta chain comes out of a study of PD-L1 blockade in urothelial cancer. Study overall: Samples came from 3 weeks, at the second dose, and 6 weeks into treatment. Blood-derived samples held a median approximately 150,000 T cells.

TCRdb keeps only in-frame clones here, not all; method: immunoSEQ multiplex PCR. Of tens of thousands of clones listed, over 75% are singletons. Trimming pared 3 bases from V and 7 bases from J, leaving 21 bases between. The germline gives CDR1 SGHTA, CDR2 FQGNSA. This CDR3 comprises 16 residues. Time point specified: pretreatment peripheral blood. This sequence joins TRBV7-2 and TRBJ1-1; possible D gene TRBD1, 5 bases. The receptor was isolated from a man in his fifties or sixties with urothelial cancer. The starting material was PBMCs, obtained around atezolizumab (anti-PD-L1) treatment. The CDR3 sequence: CASSFTPGLITGEAFF. The CDR3 region has the DNA TGTGCCAGCAGCTTCACCCCGGGACTGATAACAGGTGAAGCTTTCTTT.